What follows are 14 T cell receptor beta chains derived from one specimen sequenced in a study of CD8+CD57+ T cells in acquired aplastic anemia. CDR3 and TCR beta VDJ profiling relied on genomic DNA as the template. MiXCR, run by TCRdb on the reads, gives a single entry per CDR3 protein. This sample has some 120,000 distinct CDR3 sequences, with around 46% found just once. Material: sorted CD4+, CD8+, or CD8+CD57+ T cells (not recorded which) from PBMCs. The receptors derive from a human donor in good health, serving as a control.

This clonotype was seen a few times. The rearrangement links TRBV10-3 to TRBJ2-1, with TRBD2 matching 7 bases. CDR1 is ENHRY and CDR2 is SYGVKD in the germline V gene. The CDR3 spans 14 residues. Losses at the gene ends were 8 bases for V and 12 bases for J; bases not matched to a gene: 16. The DNA of the CDR3 is TGTGCCATCGGTAGTACAGGACTAGACACCGGGCAGTTCTTC. It codes for CAIGSTGLDTGQFF.

V usage is TRBV15 and J usage is TRBJ2-7; 10 bases are shared with TRBD1. V gave up 3 bases and J gave up 10 bases; unmatched junction bases: 15. Germline-derived CDR1 and CDR2 are LNHNV and YYDKDF (reference sequence). The CDR3 loop spans 16 amino acids. The CDR3 spells CATSSLTGGRAVNQYF. In DNA, the CDR3 is TGTGCCACCAGCAGTCTGACAGGGGGCCGAGCCGTCAATCAGTACTTC.

This clonotype was found many times. V and J are TRBV11-2 and TRBJ2-5; D tentatively fits TRBD1 or TRBD2 (5 bases each). CDR3 length: 20 residues. Germline-derived CDR1 and CDR2 are SGHAT and FQNNGV. The V gene lost 0 bases and the J gene lost 5 bases, with 28 bases spanning the gap. The CDR3 loop reads CASSLEVGRRQSALGETQYF. The CDR3 DNA is TGTGCCAGCAGCTTAGAAGTGGGACGGCGACAGTCGGCCCTAGGGGAGACCCAGTACTTC. The variable domain in full, completed from reference TRBV11-2 and TRBJ2-5, reads EAGVAQSPRYKIIEKRQSVAFWCNPISGHATLYWYQQILGQGPKLLIQFQNNGVVDDSQLPKDRFSAERLKGVDSTLKIQPAKLEDSAVYLCASSLEVGRRQSALGETQYFGPGTRLLVL.

V usage is TRBV20-1 and J usage is TRBJ1-1; D gene uncertain. The CDR3 spans 13 residues. With 0 bases removed from V and 3 bases from J, the gap between germline ends came to 8 bases. The germline V gene has CDR1 DFQATT and CDR2 SNEGSKA (reference sequence). DNA for the CDR3: TGCAGTGCTAGAGAGGGCGTGGACACTGAAGCTTTCTTT. Amino acid sequence: CSAREGVDTEAFF.

Regarding this clonotype: Possible read error: a much larger clone is one base away. V usage is TRBV5-1 and J usage is TRBJ2-3; D may be TRBD2 (5 bases). Per the germline V gene, CDR1 is SGHRS and CDR2 is YFSETQ. With 1 base removed from V and 6 bases from J, the gap between germline ends came to 12 bases. This CDR3 region has 14 residues. CDR3 in DNA: TGCGCCAGCAGCTTGACTAGTATACCGGATACGCAGTATTTT. Translated, it gives CASSLTSIPDTQYF.

V and J are TRBV7-2 and TRBJ1-1; TRBD1 matches at 8 bases. CDR3 length: 13 amino acids. CDR1 is SGHTA, CDR2 FQGNSA, per germline. V dropped 8 bases and J dropped 4; count of bases not matched to a gene: 6. CDR3 nucleotide sequence: TGTGCCAGCCGGGGGCAGGGGGCCACTGAAGCTTTCTTT. Amino acid sequence: CASRGQGATEAFF.

At least ten counts were recorded for this clonotype. The genes are TRBV20-1 and TRBJ2-7; tentatively, D is TRBD1 (5 bases). Germline CDR1 is DFQATT and CDR2 is SNEGSKA (reference sequence). This CDR3 spans 15 amino acids. V was pared by 3 bases and J by 0 bases, with 15 bases between. The CDR3 DNA is TGCAGTGCTAGTAGGGGTTCTCGGTACTCCTACGAGCAGTACTTC. Translated, it gives CSASRGSRYSYEQYF.

This clonotype was observed at least ten times. This rearrangement joins TRBV20-1 to TRBJ1-2, with 7 bases aligning to TRBD1. The CDR3 has 13 residues. Germline lookup yields CDR1 DFQATT and CDR2 SNEGSKA (reference sequence). Trimming at V came to 7 bases and at J to 6 bases, leaving 11 bases not matched to a gene. CDR3 in amino acids: CSGLSDRVDGYTF. The DNA of the CDR3 is TGCAGTGGTCTTTCCGACAGGGTCGATGGCTACACCTTC.

This chain uses TRBV7-8 with TRBJ2-3, with 8 bases lining up with TRBD1. This CDR3 is built from 14 residues. V lost 5 bases and J lost 7; bases outside the gene matches: 8. Germline CDR1 reads SGHVS; CDR2 reads FQNEAQ. DNA of the CDR3: TGTGCCAGCAGCCCAGGACAGGGAGCGAATACGCAGTATTTT. It codes for CASSPGQGANTQYF. The full variable domain, completed using reference TRBV7-8 and TRBJ2-3, is GAGVSQSPRYKVAKRGQDVALRCDPISGHVSLFWYQQALGQGPEFLTYFQNEAQLDKSGLPSDRFFAERPEGSVSTLKIQRTQQEDSAVYLCASSPGQGANTQYFGPGTRLTVL.

The chain joins TRBV19 to TRBJ2-2, with 8 bases identical to TRBD2. The CDR3 consists of 15 residues. Per the germline V gene, CDR1 is LNHDA and CDR2 is SQIVND (reference sequence). Unmatched junction bases numbered 4, after V lost 4 bases and J lost 3 bases. DNA for the CDR3: TGTGCCAGTAGTAAGCGGGGGTCGGACACCGGGGAGCTGTTTTTT. Its translation: CASSKRGSDTGELFF.

This clonotype has ten or more counts. The J gene is TRBJ1-1, the V gene TRBV6-1; 8 bases are a match to TRBD1. This CDR3 spans 14 amino acids. CDR1 MNHNS and CDR2 SASEGT come from the germline V gene. V lost 4 bases, J lost 1 base, and 2 bases stayed unmatched. The CDR3 DNA sequence: TGTGCCAGCAGTGGGACAGGGTCGAACACTGAAGCTTTCTTT. It specifies CASSGTGSNTEAFF.

This chain uses TRBV10-2 with TRBJ1-4, with 7 bases that match TRBD1. The CDR3 is 13 residues long. The junction had 8 bases not matched to a gene; V was cut back by 10 bases and J by 6 bases. Germline loops: CDR1 WSHSY, CDR2 SAAADI. CDR3 in DNA: TGCGCCACCACAACAGGGGACTATGAAAAACTGTTTTTT. This translates into CATTTGDYEKLFF.

This chain connects TRBV24-1 to TRBJ1-5; no clear D. This CDR3 has 14 amino acids. Trimming left V 3 bases short and J 0 bases short, with 5 bases between. The germline CDR1 and CDR2 sequences are KGHDR and SFDVKD. The CDR3 coding sequence is TGTGCCACCAGTGATAAGGGTAGCAATCAGCCCCAGCATTTT. Its translation: CATSDKGSNQPQHF.

The chain recombines TRBV11-3 with TRBJ2-7; D gene ambiguous. The CDR3 sequence is 13 residues long. V was pared by 5 bases and J by 0 bases, with 8 bases between. Germline lookup yields CDR1 SGHNT and CDR2 YENEEA. The CDR3, as DNA: TGTGCCAGCAGCCCCAGGAGCTCCTACGAGCAGTACTTC. Translated, it gives CASSPRSSYEQYF.